Sequencing of this T cell receptor beta chain was carried out in a study of control samples from healthy donors and cancer patients. Profiled with immunoSEQ multiplex PCR; TCRdb holds only in-frame clones, not every one. The table includes roughly 130,000 clones, 90% detected once. Trimming at V came to 4 bases and at J to 4 bases, leaving 12 bases not matched to a gene. The V gene's germline CDR1 is SGHDT and CDR2 YYEEEE. The CDR3 runs 18 residues. The source material was blood. This receptor was taken from a man aged 18 to 35 in good health. The chain combines TRBV5-6 with TRBJ2-1, with TRBD2 matching 12 bases. DNA of the CDR3: TGTGCCAGCAGCCCAGGACTAGCGGGATCTCCCTTGTACAATGAGCAGTTCTTC. Its translation is CASSPGLAGSPLYNEQFF.